Presented here are 27 T cell receptor beta chains from one specimen sequenced in a study of early T cells in non-severe SARS-CoV-2 infection. In TCRdb, the 5' RACE reads were re-called with MiXCR into one record per CDR3 protein. The sample includes 87,000 or so distinct CDR3 sequences, approximately 13% seen only once; the top ten take just over 6.5%. The material sequenced was whole blood. The receptor set was obtained from an adult who was a healthcare worker with PCR-confirmed SARS-CoV-2 infection or an uninfected control (not recorded which).

The chain has TRBV12-3 or TRBV12-4 and TRBJ2-1, with 7 bases identical to TRBD2. The V segment lost 5 bases and the J segment 3 bases; nucleotides outside the gene matches: 4. This CDR3 is 14 amino acids long. The DNA of the CDR3 is TGTGCCAGCAGTACCGGGACTATCTACAATGAGCAGTTCTTC. Residues: CASSTGTIYNEQFF.

This clonotype was recorded many times. This chain joins TRBV6-5 and TRBJ1-3, with 8 bases identical to TRBD1. The CDR3 length is 16 residues. J was trimmed by 1 base and V by 6 bases; bases with no gene match: 8. The germline V gene encodes CDR1 MNHEY and CDR2 SVGAGI. The CDR3: CASRGRGTGSGNTIYF. DNA for the CDR3: TGTGCCAGCAGGGGACGTGGGACAGGATCTGGAAACACCATATATTTT.

This clonotype came up a few times. The chain combines TRBV18 with TRBJ1-6, with D possibly being TRBD1 (6 bases). CDR1 is KGHSH and CDR2 is LQKENI in the germline V gene. The CDR3 is made up of 14 amino acids. V lost 3 bases and J lost 8, with 11 bases in between. The CDR3 DNA sequence: TGTGCCAGCTCACCGGGGGGCTCGGATTCACCCCTCCACTTT. This sequence encodes CASSPGGSDSPLHF.

Many counts were recorded for this clonotype. The V and J genes are TRBV7-8 and TRBJ1-4; no firm D call. CDR3 size: 17 residues. V was pared by 5 bases and J by 5 bases, with 21 bases between. Germline CDR1 and CDR2: SGHVS and FQNEAQ. The DNA of the CDR3 is TGTGCCAGCAGCATAGAGTACAAAGGGTCTCTCAATGAAAAACTGTTTTTT. The encoded protein is CASSIEYKGSLNEKLFF.

This clonotype was observed at least ten times. The CDR3, as DNA: TGTGCCATCAGTGAGGGGGCGCACACTGAAGCTTTCTTT. It translates to CAISEGAHTEAFF. This rearrangement joins TRBV10-3 to TRBJ1-1; a weak D match, TRBD1 (5 bases). V shed 2 bases and J shed 3 bases, with 7 bases lying between them. Germline assignment: CDR1 ENHRY and CDR2 SYGVKD. This CDR3 has 13 amino acids.

The chain has TRBV6-6 and TRBJ1-2; D remains unclear. V lost 0 bases and J lost 3, with 8 bases in between. Germline CDR1 is MNHNY and CDR2 is SVGAGI (reference sequence). This CDR3 spans 14 amino acids. Here the CDR3 DNA reads TGTGCCAGCAGTTACTCGAAAGTCGACTATGGCTACACCTTC. Protein sequence: CASSYSKVDYGYTF.

This clonotype was counted at least ten times. The chain is built from TRBV7-9 and TRBJ1-1; D is undetermined. CDR3 length: 13 residues. Germline V CDR1 and CDR2: SEHNR, FQNEAQ (reference sequence). V gave up 3 bases and J gave up 1 base, with 6 bases separating them. CDR3 region: CASSFVENTEAFF. CDR3 DNA: TGTGCCAGCAGCTTTGTGGAGAACACTGAAGCTTTCTTT. The full variable domain, completed using reference TRBV7-9 and TRBJ1-1, is DTGVSQNPRHKITKRGQNVTFRCDPISEHNRLYWYRQTLGQGPEFLTYFQNEAQLEKSRLLSDRFSAERPKGSFSTLEIQRTEQGDSAMYLCASSFVENTEAFFGQGTRLTVV.

The chain employs TRBV29-1 and TRBJ2-7; 9 bases agree with TRBD1. The CDR3 contains 14 residues. Germline V lookup: CDR1 SQVTM, CDR2 ANQGSEA. J gave up 3 bases and V 6 bases, and 9 bases lay outside the gene matches. CDR3 sequence (DNA): TGCAGCGTCGCAGACAGGGGGATATTCTACGAGCAGTACTTC. Amino acid sequence: CSVADRGIFYEQYF.

A few counts support this clonotype. The V and J genes are TRBV10-3 and TRBJ1-4; D is unresolved. Trimming left V 2 bases short and J 8 bases short, with 12 bases between. Per germline, CDR1 ENHRY and CDR2 SYGVKD. This CDR3 contains 14 residues. The CDR3 DNA reads TGTGCCATCAGTGAGGGGAGGCTTGGAGAAAAACTGTTTTTT. Translation: CAISEGRLGEKLFF.

The CDR3 loop is CASSFLDTSGRAQFF. As DNA, the CDR3 is TGTGCCAGCAGCTTTCTGGACACTAGCGGGAGGGCGCAGTTCTTC. The genes are TRBV7-8 and TRBJ2-1, with 13 bases identical to TRBD2. This CDR3 is built from 15 residues. The germline V gene has CDR1 SGHVS and CDR2 FQNEAQ. J gave up 12 bases and V 3 bases, and 8 bases lay outside the gene matches.

This clonotype was observed many times. The chain couples TRBV3-1 to TRBJ2-2; D not resolved. In germline, CDR1 is LGHDT, CDR2 YNNKEL (reference sequence). The CDR3 spans 13 residues. Deletions cut 1 base from V and 4 bases from J, with 4 bases between. The CDR3 nucleotides are TGTGCCAGCAGCCAAGGAGGCACCGGGGAGCTGTTTTTT. It translates to CASSQGGTGELFF.

V and J are TRBV3-1 and TRBJ2-7, with D perhaps matching TRBD2 (6 bases). The CDR3 consists of 14 residues. Trimming removed 10 bases at V and 2 bases at J, with 18 bases between. Per germline, CDR1 LGHDT and CDR2 YNNKEL (reference sequence). CDR3 sequence (DNA): TGTGCCACCAACTATGGGCTAGCGACCTACGAGCAGTACTTC. Translated: CATNYGLATYEQYF.

Of note for this clonotype: A much larger clone lies a single base off, so this may be a read error. The V call is TRBV6-2 or TRBV6-3, the J call TRBJ2-7, with D possibly being TRBD1 (5 bases). Germline loops: CDR1 MNHEY, CDR2 SVGEGT. This CDR3 spans 13 amino acids. CDR3 sequence (DNA): TGTACCAGCAGCCTTGACGGACAATACGAGCAGTACTTC. The encoded protein is CTSSLDGQYEQYF.

This clonotype showed up many times. The rearrangement joins TRBV7-9 to TRBJ1-4, with 7 bases identical to TRBD1. There are 15 residues in the CDR3. V gave up 4 bases and J gave up 6 bases; unmatched junction bases: 8. Germline V gene lookup returns CDR1 SEHNR and CDR2 FQNEAQ (reference sequence). CDR3 sequence: CASSSTGEVYEKLFF. The CDR3 bases are TGTGCCAGCAGCTCTACAGGGGAAGTCTATGAAAAACTGTTTTTT. Full variable domain (outside the CDR3, taken from reference TRBV7-9 and TRBJ1-4): DTGVSQNPRHKITKRGQNVTFRCDPISEHNRLYWYRQTLGQGPEFLTYFQNEAQLEKSRLLSDRFSAERPKGSFSTLEIQRTEQGDSAMYLCASSSTGEVYEKLFFGSGTQLSVL.

J is TRBJ2-3 and V is TRBV29-1; D possibly corresponds to TRBD2 (5 bases). There are 13 residues in the CDR3. Trimming removed 6 bases from V and 6 bases from J, with 16 bases in between. Germline loops: CDR1 SQVTM, CDR2 ANQGSEA. CDR3 DNA sequence: TGCAGCGTCAACACCGGGAATGGGGATACGCAGTATTTT. Its translation is CSVNTGNGDTQYF.

The rearrangement joins TRBV25-1 to TRBJ2-3; D assignment may be TRBD1 or TRBD2 (6 bases each). V lost 7 bases and J lost 6, with 14 bases in between. The germline V gene has CDR1 MGHDK and CDR2 SYGVNS. This CDR3 contains 13 residues. CDR3 sequence (DNA): TGTGCCAGCAAGGAGGGGGGCTGGGATACGCAGTATTTT. Translation gives CASKEGGWDTQYF.

This chain links TRBV5-1 with TRBJ1-4, with D perhaps matching TRBD1 (5 bases). V gave up 7 bases and J gave up 12 bases, with 13 bases separating them. Germline assignment: CDR1 SGHRS and CDR2 YFSETQ. CDR3 length: 11 amino acids. The CDR3 DNA reads TGCGCCAGCCATAACGAAGGGGAACTGTTTTTT. Its translation is CASHNEGELFF.

This clonotype was seen a few times. The chain uses TRBV11-2 and TRBJ2-3, with 12 bases aligning to TRBD2. The germline CDR1 and CDR2 sequences are SGHAT and FQNNGV. This CDR3 is 18 amino acids long. V gave up 4 bases and J gave up 2 bases; unmatched junction bases: 10. The CDR3 coding sequence is TGTGCCAGCAGCTCGTATAGGACTAGCGGGAAGTACACAGATACGCAGTATTTT. It codes for CASSSYRTSGKYTDTQYF.

This clonotype was picked up a small number of times. For the CDR3, the DNA is TGTGCCAGCAGCTCCACCGGGACCGGGGGGGAGGGGTCTAGCCGCCAAAACGAGCAGTACTTC. Translated, it gives CASSSTGTGGEGSSRQNEQYF. The chain uses TRBV7-9 and TRBJ2-7, with 8 bases matching TRBD2. This CDR3 contains 21 residues. After removal of 4 bases from V and 5 bases from J, the junction contained 28 bases not matched to a gene. CDR1 is SEHNR, CDR2 FQNEAQ, per germline (reference sequence).

This chain uses TRBV5-4 with TRBJ2-5; D is undetermined. The V end lost 3 bases, the J end lost 2 bases, and 14 bases lay between the germline ends. The CDR3 consists of 15 residues. CDR1 is SGHNT and CDR2 is YYREEE in the germline V gene (reference sequence). As DNA, the CDR3 is TGTGCCAGCAGCTCCCGTGGCGGTTCACAAGAGACCCAGTACTTC. It is translated as CASSSRGGSQETQYF.

This clonotype was found a few times. V is TRBV20-1 and J is TRBJ1-2, with TRBD1 identical over 9 bases. V trimming: 6 bases; J trimming: 4 bases; junction bases outside the gene matches: 6. This CDR3 contains 13 residues. The germline V gene encodes CDR1 DFQATT and CDR2 SNEGSKA (reference sequence). The CDR3: CSAGDRAGYGYTF. The CDR3 DNA reads TGCAGTGCCGGGGACAGGGCAGGCTATGGCTACACCTTC.

This clonotype was seen only a few times. The chain recombines TRBV15 with TRBJ1-1; unclear D gene. The length of the CDR3 is 15 residues. Germline CDR1 and CDR2: LNHNV and YYDKDF (reference sequence). Trimming took 5 bases from V and 3 from J, leaving 16 bases between them. The CDR3 sequence is CATSGRARGDTEAFF. The CDR3 DNA follows: TGTGCCACCAGCGGCCGGGCCCGGGGAGACACTGAAGCTTTCTTT.

This sequence joins TRBV5-1 and TRBJ1-1, with 7 bases identical to TRBD1. V trimming: 7 bases; J trimming: 1 base; junction bases outside the gene matches: 13. The germline gives CDR1 SGHRS, CDR2 YFSETQ. The CDR3 spans 16 residues. The CDR3 DNA reads TGCGCCAGCGCCCAGGGGGTTTCGGGCCCGAACACTGAAGCTTTCTTT. Amino acid sequence: CASAQGVSGPNTEAFF.

There are a few counts of this clonotype. CDR3 sequence: CASSLEPETQYF. Written as DNA, the CDR3 is TGTGCCAGCAGCTTGGAACCGGAGACCCAGTACTTC. This chain uses TRBV5-6 with TRBJ2-5; D is undetermined. V shed 0 bases and J shed 5 bases, with 5 bases lying between them. Germline V gene lookup returns CDR1 SGHDT and CDR2 YYEEEE. The CDR3 is 12 amino acids.

The rearrangement uses TRBV5-1 and TRBJ2-3, with a possible D match to TRBD2 (6 bases). CDR3 length: 13 residues. CDR1 is SGHRS and CDR2 is YFSETQ in the germline V gene. Deletions cut 6 bases from V and 6 bases from J, with 14 bases between. This chain's CDR3 is CASTRDRGDTQYF. The CDR3 DNA reads TGCGCCAGCACCCGGGACCGGGGGGATACGCAGTATTTT.

This clonotype was picked up a small number of times. This chain connects TRBV12-3 or TRBV12-4 to TRBJ1-2; weak D call: TRBD1 (5 bases). CDR3 length equals 13 residues. V was shortened by 5 bases and J by 3 bases, with 10 bases between the two germline ends. CDR3 residues: CASSLQGDYGYTF. The DNA for the CDR3 is TGTGCCAGCAGTCTACAAGGGGACTATGGCTACACCTTC.

A word on this clonotype: A much bigger clone sits one base away, suggesting this may be a read error. The rearrangement links TRBV7-6 to TRBJ1-1; D call uncertain. CDR3 length: 13 amino acids. Trimming took off 0 bases at V and 1 base at J, with 3 bases between the two ends. Germline V gives CDR1 SGHVS, CDR2 FNYEAQ. CDR3 sequence reads: CASSLAPNTEAFF. The CDR3 DNA follows: TGTGCCAGCAGCTTAGCCCCGAACACTGAAGCTTTCTTT.